This paragraph reports one TCR beta chain. This sample is part of a study of T cell changes during pregnancy in multiple sclerosis. Data came from immunoSEQ multiplex PCR; TCRdb stores just in-frame clones and leaves some out. Of roughly 89,000 clones listed, 94% are singletons. The clonotype comes from a female donor in good health, enrolled as a control in a pregnancy study. The material sequenced was peripheral blood, taken after pregnancy.

CDR3 nucleotides: TGTGCCAGCAGCCCGGGACTAGCGGGGCTAGAGACCCAGTACTTC. Residues: CASSPGLAGLETQYF. The genes are TRBV6-1 and TRBJ2-5; 13 bases agree with TRBD2. From germline, CDR1 is MNHNS and CDR2 SASEGT. This CDR3 comprises 15 residues. The V and J ends lost 6 bases and 4 bases, in that order; junction bases with no gene match: 5.